The source of this T cell receptor beta chain is a study (dated by TCRdb to 2016 to 2017). General notes on the study: The research examined where HIV persistence comes from in people whose immune systems controlled HIV infection without treatment.

The library was obtained by 5' RACE. The data were produced on an Illumina HiSeq 2000. TCRdb reprocessing: public reads trimmed at Q25 with fastp, clones called with MiXCR, in-frame beta chains kept. Rows merge per CDR3 protein into single entries with the most common DNA and genes. A total of about 1,500 distinct CDR3 sequences appear in this sample, approximately 8.5% of them only once. Of the sample, more than 10% falls within the top ten clones. V ends up 6 bases short and J 2 bases short, with an unmatched junction base count of 9. Reading the germline V gene gives CDR1 MRHNA and CDR2 SNTAGT. The CDR3 numbers 16 residues from cysteine through phenylalanine. Of all the DNA, just the CDR3 is kept, 48 bases in frame from base 1. This clonotype is characterized as medium-sized (0.01 to 0.1%). What this receptor recognizes is not known. No much larger clonotype is one base removed from it; base qualities were not supplied.

This clonotype originated in a female donor with HIV. The V gene is TRBV6-4 and the J gene is TRBJ2-3, with 9 central nucleotides matching TRBD2. The sample was central memory T cells from blood PBMCs. The cell subset or site label on this specimen signifies: central memory CD4+ T cells. For the CDR3, the sequence is CASSDGLAGNTDTQYF. The sequenced DNA is TGTGCCAGCAGCGACGGGCTAGCGGGGAACACAGATACGCAGTATTTT.